This entry lists 28 T cell receptor beta chains sequenced from one sample in a study of cytomegalovirus exposure and HLA in healthy donors. TCRdb's copy holds only in-frame clones and misses some; the assay was immunoSEQ multiplex PCR. The sample has about 180,000 clones, less than 85% seen once. Sequencing was carried out using PBMCs. The receptors were gathered from a man between 18 and 29 years old in good health and CMV-seropositive.

The chain has TRBV6-1 and TRBJ1-2, with no clear D. CDR1 MNHNS and CDR2 SASEGT come from the germline V gene. V was clipped by 4 bases and J by 3 bases, with 6 bases between them. CDR3 size: 12 residues. CDR3 nucleotides: TGTGCCAGCAGTGGCGGATACTATGGCTACACCTTC. Protein sequence: CASSGGYYGYTF.

The chain recombines TRBV2 with TRBJ1-2; TRBD1 is a possible D gene (5 bases). The ends were cut back, 6 bases at V and 0 bases at J, with 14 bases in the middle. The germline V gene has CDR1 SNHLY and CDR2 FYNNEI. The CDR3 has 15 residues. The CDR3 loop is CASSADSGANYGYTF. Written as DNA, the CDR3 is TGTGCCAGCAGCGCCGACAGTGGAGCTAACTATGGCTACACCTTC.

The J gene is TRBJ1-2, the V gene TRBV7-9, with a possible D match to TRBD1 (6 bases). Trimming took off 3 bases at V and 1 base at J, with 9 bases between the two ends. The CDR3 consists of 14 residues. Per the germline V gene, CDR1 is SEHNR and CDR2 is FQNEAQ (reference sequence). This CDR3 is CASSLGAHNYGYTF. As DNA, the CDR3 is TGTGCCAGCAGCTTGGGGGCCCATAACTATGGCTACACCTTC.

This clone occurred a few times. J is TRBJ1-2 and V is TRBV28; 8 nucleotides agree with TRBD1. Unmatched junction bases numbered 14, after V lost 4 bases and J lost 7 bases. The germline V gene has CDR1 MDHEN and CDR2 SYDVKM. This CDR3 is built from 16 residues. CDR3 protein: CASSSRGQGAVTGYTF. The CDR3, as DNA: TGTGCCAGCAGTTCTCGTGGGCAGGGGGCAGTAACTGGCTACACCTTC.

This rearrangement joins TRBV6-5 to TRBJ1-1; D is perhaps TRBD1 (5 bases). Per germline, CDR1 MNHEY and CDR2 SVGAGI. The CDR3 has 14 amino acids. Between the trimmed V and J ends, which lost 1 base and 5 bases, there was a span of 11 bases. This CDR3 reads CASSYLRGGTEAFF. CDR3 DNA sequence: TGTGCCAGCAGTTACTTGCGGGGGGGAACTGAAGCTTTCTTT.

This chain joins TRBV28 and TRBJ2-5; 7 bases align to TRBD1. V gave up 5 bases and J gave up 0 bases; unmatched junction bases: 3. The CDR3 is 14 residues long. Germline CDR1 is MDHEN and CDR2 is SYDVKM. CDR3 DNA sequence: TGTGCCAGCAGTAAGACAGGGAACCAAGAGACCCAGTACTTC. Its protein is CASSKTGNQETQYF.

The chain couples TRBV6-1 to TRBJ1-5; possible D gene TRBD1, 5 bases. V was pared by 1 base and J by 6 bases, with 10 bases between. Germline V CDR1 and CDR2: MNHNS, SASEGT. The CDR3 contains 14 residues. Here the CDR3 DNA reads TGTGCCAGCAGTGAAGGGTTTCAGGGTCAGCCCCAGCATTTT. Its protein is CASSEGFQGQPQHF.

CDR3 DNA sequence: TGTGCCAGCAGCTTAAGGGAGGACGCTGAAGCTTTCTTT. It is translated as CASSLREDAEAFF. The chain recombines TRBV7-3 with TRBJ1-1; D not resolved. V lost 1 base to trimming and J lost 6 bases, with 9 bases between them. CDR1 is SGHTA and CDR2 is FQGTGA in the germline V gene. This CDR3 is 13 amino acids long.

The chain employs TRBV27 and TRBJ1-3, with TRBD1 matching over 11 bases. Germline V gene sequence: CDR1 MNHEY, CDR2 SMNVEV (reference sequence). The CDR3 has 14 amino acids. With V trimmed by 6 bases and J by 5 bases, 3 bases remained unmatched. In nucleotides, the CDR3 is TGTGCCAGCAGCCGGACAGGGGGCAGAAACACCATATATTTT. Its protein is CASSRTGGRNTIYF.

This clone was seen a single time. CDR3 region: CASSSGGTSYEQYF. CDR3 bases: TGTGCCAGCAGTTCGGGGGGGACCTCCTACGAGCAGTACTTC. This rearrangement joins TRBV6-5 to TRBJ2-7; 8 positions match TRBD2. This CDR3 spans 14 amino acids. Trimming at V came to 4 bases and at J to 0 bases, leaving 2 bases not matched to a gene. Germline assignment: CDR1 MNHEY and CDR2 SVGAGI.

This chain joins TRBV5-1 and TRBJ1-1; D is unresolved. The V end lost 7 bases, the J end lost 1 base, and 14 bases lay between the germline ends. The CDR3 length is 14 residues. Germline V gene sequence: CDR1 SGHRS, CDR2 YFSETQ. Written as DNA, the CDR3 is TGCGCCAGCTCTTCGGGTTCACCGAACACTGAAGCTTTCTTT. It yields the protein CASSSGSPNTEAFF. The entire variable domain, with the rest obtained from reference TRBV5-1 and TRBJ1-1, is as follows: KAGVTQTPRYLIKTRGQQVTLSCSPISGHRSVSWYQQTPGQGLQFLFEYFSETQRNKGNFPGRFSGRQFSNSRSEMNVSTLELGDSALYLCASSSGSPNTEAFFGQGTRLTVV.

The chain links TRBV6-1 to TRBJ2-7, with D maybe TRBD2 (6 bases). The CDR3 has 15 amino acids. The V gene lost 3 bases and the J gene lost 1 base, with 13 bases spanning the gap. Germline V lookup: CDR1 MNHNS, CDR2 SASEGT. As DNA, the CDR3 is TGTGCCAGCAGTGATTCCTTCGGGGGTTCCTACGAGCAGTACTTC. The encoded protein is CASSDSFGGSYEQYF.

This clone was seen once. The V and J genes are TRBV28 and TRBJ2-7; D might be TRBD1 (5 bases). Per the germline V gene, CDR1 is MDHEN and CDR2 is SYDVKM. CDR3 size: 16 residues. The V end lost 6 bases, the J end lost 2 bases, and 20 bases lay between the germline ends. CDR3 sequence (DNA): TGTGCCAGCAGCCCCCGGCTGGGGCGGATTCCCTACGAGCAGTACTTC. Its translation: CASSPRLGRIPYEQYF.

The chain joins TRBV9 to TRBJ2-1; 13 bases line up with TRBD2. CDR1 and CDR2 from the germline V gene are SGDLS and YYNGEE. The J segment lost 4 bases and the V segment lost 4 bases, leaving 5 bases of the junction unmatched. The CDR3 is made up of 16 amino acids. The CDR3 bases are TGTGCCAGCAGCCCCCGACTAGCGGGGGGTTACAATGAGCAGTTCTTC. Residues: CASSPRLAGGYNEQFF.

J is TRBJ2-1 and V is TRBV28; weak D call: TRBD2 (5 bases). The germline V and J ends were trimmed by 5 bases and 0 bases, with 11 bases remaining between them. The germline CDR1 and CDR2 sequences are MDHEN and SYDVKM. This CDR3 is 15 amino acids long. The CDR3 here is CASSLSEHSYNEQFF. The CDR3 DNA sequence: TGTGCCAGCAGTCTTAGCGAGCACTCCTACAATGAGCAGTTCTTC.

This clone was detected only a few times. J is TRBJ2-1 and V is TRBV29-1; 10 bases map to TRBD2. The V and J ends lost 4 bases and 4 bases, in that order; junction bases with no gene match: 4. Per the germline V gene, CDR1 is SQVTM and CDR2 is ANQGSEA. The CDR3 is 14 residues long. The CDR3 here is CSVAGLAIYNEQFF. The CDR3, as DNA: TGCAGCGTTGCGGGACTAGCGATATACAATGAGCAGTTCTTC.

This chain links TRBV5-1 with TRBJ1-1; possible D gene TRBD1, 5 bases. This CDR3 has 12 residues. The V and J ends lost 4 bases and 10 bases respectively, with 14 bases between them. Germline V CDR1 and CDR2: SGHRS, YFSETQ. This chain's CDR3 is CASSRGEGRAFF. Written as DNA, the CDR3 is TGCGCCAGCAGCCGGGGGGAGGGGCGAGCTTTCTTT.

V is TRBV5-8 and J is TRBJ2-3, with D maybe TRBD2 (5 bases). V lost 0 bases and J 4 bases, leaving 12 bases between the germline ends. Germline V gene sequence: CDR1 SGHTS, CDR2 YDEGEE. There are 15 residues in the CDR3. The CDR3 reads CASSLGGGMADTQYF. The CDR3, as DNA: TGTGCCAGCAGCTTGGGAGGAGGAATGGCAGATACGCAGTATTTT.

V usage is TRBV10-2 and J usage is TRBJ2-7, with 11 bases identical to TRBD1. V shed 2 bases and J 7 bases; nucleotides not matched to a gene: 7. The CDR3 sequence is 15 residues long. The germline V gene encodes CDR1 WSHSY and CDR2 SAAADI. The chain's CDR3 is CASSETWTGGREQYF. CDR3 DNA: TGCGCCAGCAGTGAGACGTGGACAGGGGGCAGGGAGCAGTACTTC.

The genes are TRBV5-6 and TRBJ2-2; D is unresolved. Deletions cut 5 bases from V and 7 bases from J, with 12 bases between. In germline, CDR1 is SGHDT, CDR2 YYEEEE. This CDR3 is built from 13 residues. CDR3 DNA sequence: TGTGCCAGCAGTTACATCCGTGGCGGGGAGCTGTTTTTT. Translation gives CASSYIRGGELFF. The full variable domain, in which reference TRBV5-6 and TRBJ2-2 provide the parts outside the CDR3, is DAGVTQSPTHLIKTRGQQVTLRCSPKSGHDTVSWYQQALGQGPQFIFQYYEEEERQRGNFPDRFSGHQFPNYSSELNVNALLLGDSALYLCASSYIRGGELFFGEGSRLTVL.

The chain recombines TRBV7-3 with TRBJ2-1; 9 positions agree with TRBD2. Losses at the gene ends were 1 base for V and 0 bases for J; bases not matched to a gene: 13. The CDR3 covers 20 residues. Germline CDR1 SGHTA, CDR2 FQGTGA. The CDR3 region has the DNA TGTGCCAGCAGCTTAATTCGTGCGGGACTAGCAATGACCTCCTACAATGAGCAGTTCTTC. Protein product: CASSLIRAGLAMTSYNEQFF. Variable domain in full (rest from reference TRBV7-3 and TRBJ2-1): GAGVSQTPSNKVTEKGKYVELRCDPISGHTALYWYRQSLGQGPEFLIYFQGTGAADDSGLPNDRFFAVRPEGSVSTLKIQRTERGDSAVYLCASSLIRAGLAMTSYNEQFFGPGTRLTVL.

Here the CDR3 reads CASSKISGVSSYEQYF. CDR3 DNA sequence: TGCGCCAGCAGCAAAATTAGCGGGGTAAGCTCCTACGAGCAGTACTTC. The chain links TRBV4-1 to TRBJ2-7; 8 bases agree with TRBD2. The CDR3 covers 16 residues. Germline CDR1 is MGHRA and CDR2 is YSYEKL. After removal of 5 bases from V and 0 bases from J, the junction contained 9 bases not matched to a gene.

This clone was counted once. In DNA, the CDR3 is TGCGCCAGCAGCCCGGGACAGAACACAGATACGCAGTATTTT. Protein: CASSPGQNTDTQYF. V and J are TRBV5-1 and TRBJ2-3; 7 bases map to TRBD1. This CDR3 comprises 14 residues. CDR1 and CDR2 from the germline V gene are SGHRS and YFSETQ. J lost 2 bases, V lost 4 bases, and 4 bases had no gene match.

In its sample, this clone was seen a few times. The chain carries TRBV6-1 and TRBJ2-1, with 7 bases matching TRBD1. This CDR3 is built from 16 residues. Germline V gene data show CDR1 as MNHNS and CDR2 as SASEGT. V shed 4 bases, J shed 0 bases, and the junction held 6 bases outside the gene matches. The CDR3 protein is CASSVSRDSSYNEQFF. As DNA, the CDR3 is TGTGCCAGCAGTGTATCAAGGGACAGCTCCTACAATGAGCAGTTCTTC.

This clone has a single count. The chain joins TRBV9 to TRBJ1-1; D call uncertain. The CDR3 totals 14 residues. Trimming removed 6 bases at V and 1 base at J, with 13 bases between. Per the germline V gene, CDR1 is SGDLS and CDR2 is YYNGEE. The CDR3 DNA reads as TGTGCCAGCACCCCTACAGCTAAGAACACTGAAGCTTTCTTT. It encodes CASTPTAKNTEAFF.

This chain's CDR3 is CASSEPTVNTEAFF. The CDR3 bases are TGTGCCAGCAGTGAACCGACAGTTAACACTGAAGCTTTCTTT. The gene calls are TRBV2 and TRBJ1-1; a possible D gene is TRBD1 (5 bases). The CDR3 length is 14 residues. Between the trimmed V and J ends, which lost 2 bases and 2 bases, there was a span of 9 bases. Germline V lookup: CDR1 SNHLY, CDR2 FYNNEI.

V is TRBV7-8 and J is TRBJ2-7; D not resolved. Germline CDR1 is SGHVS and CDR2 is FQNEAQ. The germline V and J ends were trimmed by 0 bases and 0 bases, with 9 bases remaining between them. The CDR3 contains 15 residues. CDR3 DNA sequence: TGTGCCAGCAGCTTAGCACTCCGAAGCTCCTACGAGCAGTACTTC. This gives the protein CASSLALRSSYEQYF.

The gene calls are TRBV2 and TRBJ2-3, with D perhaps TRBD2 (6 bases). The CDR3 contains 15 residues. The germline V and J ends were trimmed by 2 bases and 4 bases, with 13 bases remaining between them. Germline-derived CDR1 and CDR2 are SNHLY and FYNNEI. The CDR3 nucleotides read TGTGCCAGCAGTGAACAGCGGGTGAGGCCAGATACGCAGTATTTT. This codes for CASSEQRVRPDTQYF.